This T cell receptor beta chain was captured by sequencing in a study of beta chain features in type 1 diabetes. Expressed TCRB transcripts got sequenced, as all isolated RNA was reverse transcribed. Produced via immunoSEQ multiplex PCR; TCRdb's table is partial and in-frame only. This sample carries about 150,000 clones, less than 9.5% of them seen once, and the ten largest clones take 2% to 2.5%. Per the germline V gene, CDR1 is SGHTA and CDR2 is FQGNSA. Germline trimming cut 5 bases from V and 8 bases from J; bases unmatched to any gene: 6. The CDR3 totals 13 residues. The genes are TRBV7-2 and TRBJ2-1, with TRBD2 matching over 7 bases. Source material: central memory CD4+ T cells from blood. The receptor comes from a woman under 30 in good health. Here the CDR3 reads CASSRIRGDEQFF. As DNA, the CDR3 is TGTGCCAGCAGCCGCATCCGGGGGGATGAGCAGTTCTTC.